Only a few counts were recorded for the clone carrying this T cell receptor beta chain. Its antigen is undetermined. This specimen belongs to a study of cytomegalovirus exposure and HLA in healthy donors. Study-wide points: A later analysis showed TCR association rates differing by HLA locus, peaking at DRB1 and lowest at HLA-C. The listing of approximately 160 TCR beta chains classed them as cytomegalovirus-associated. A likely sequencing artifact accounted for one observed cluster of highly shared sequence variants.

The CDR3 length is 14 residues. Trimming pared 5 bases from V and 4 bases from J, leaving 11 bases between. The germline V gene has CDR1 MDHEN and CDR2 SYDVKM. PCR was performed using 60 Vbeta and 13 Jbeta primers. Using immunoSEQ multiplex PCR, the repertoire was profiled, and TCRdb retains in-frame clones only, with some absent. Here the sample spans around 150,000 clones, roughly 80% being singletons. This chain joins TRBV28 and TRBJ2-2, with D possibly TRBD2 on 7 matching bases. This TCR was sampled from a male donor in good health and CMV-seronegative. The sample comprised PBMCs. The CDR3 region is CASSGGASTGELFF. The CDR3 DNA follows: TGTGCCAGCAGTGGGGGGGCTAGCACCGGGGAGCTGTTTTTT.